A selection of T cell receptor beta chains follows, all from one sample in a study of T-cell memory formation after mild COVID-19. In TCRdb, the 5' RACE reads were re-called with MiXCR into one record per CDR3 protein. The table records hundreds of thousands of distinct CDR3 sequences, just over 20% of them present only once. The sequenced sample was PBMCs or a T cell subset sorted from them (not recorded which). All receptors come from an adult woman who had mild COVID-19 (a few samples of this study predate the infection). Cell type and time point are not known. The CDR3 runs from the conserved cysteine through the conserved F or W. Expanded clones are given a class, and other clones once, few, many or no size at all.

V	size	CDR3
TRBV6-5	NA	CASSLSGTQPQHF
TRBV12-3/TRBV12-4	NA	CASSGTGQGEQYF
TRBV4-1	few	CASSQESSGGAHSGTQYF
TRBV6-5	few	CASSYGGVAKNIQYF
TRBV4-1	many	CASSQDRTVAPQHF
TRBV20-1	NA	CSARARGSNTVELFF
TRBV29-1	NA	CSVDSGRGYTF
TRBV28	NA	CASGTGAYEQYF
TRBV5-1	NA	CASSLTQGTSYNEQFF
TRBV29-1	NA	CSATRDRGPDGYTF
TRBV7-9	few	CASSWDLTSGSYEQYF
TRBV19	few	CASNTLGKRTDTQYF
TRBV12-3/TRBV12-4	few	CASSFSGGGTEAFF
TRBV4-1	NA	CASSRYGGRLNYGYTF
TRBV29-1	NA	CSVEEVGDIQYF
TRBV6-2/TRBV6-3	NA	CASSSTTGAFLF
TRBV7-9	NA	CASSLAPTEIQYF
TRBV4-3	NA	CASSPSSGGLSYNEQFF
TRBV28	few	CASSLGGFGEQFF
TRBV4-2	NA	CASSQGSSGYLRDTQYF
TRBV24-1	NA	CATESGGGTQYF
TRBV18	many	CASSSQGVETQYF
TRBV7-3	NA	CASSLNPGTHTGELFF
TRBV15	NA	CATSREGSSGNTIYF
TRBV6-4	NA	CASSPGWGGNTEAFF
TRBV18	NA	CASSLEGVAKNIQYF
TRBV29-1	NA	CSVESSGHTDTQYF
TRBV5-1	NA	CASSSSQGVDEQFF
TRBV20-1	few	CSARTAGVTNEKLFF
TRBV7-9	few	CASSFFVYEQYF
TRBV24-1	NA	CATSVGTGANVLTF
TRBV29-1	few	CSVSLALPNTGELFF
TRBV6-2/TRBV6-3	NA	CASSYIFYYEQYF
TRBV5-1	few	CASCPGDTGIVHEQYF